Listed here are 29 T cell receptor beta chains from one sample, sequenced in a study of identical twins (TCRdb year 2016). The method was 5' RACE. TCRdb names Illumina HiSeq 2000 as the instrument used. TCRdb itself trimmed the public reads at Q25 with fastp, ran MiXCR and retained productive beta chains. Each entry is one CDR3 protein sequence, shown with its most common DNA and genes. The sample has more than 400,000 distinct CDR3 sequences on record, over 12% of them singletons. The ten largest clones take up nearly 0.45% of the sample. In addition, the sample was reused for a study of yellow fever vaccine responses in identical twins.

Sequenced material: CD4+ T cells sorted from blood. Receptors were obtained from a woman under 30 in good health.

The chain uses TRBV2 and TRBJ2-4; TRBD1 or TRBD2 may be the D gene (5 bases each). This CDR3 is 17 amino acids long. The V gene's germline CDR1 is SNHLY and CDR2 FYNNEI. The V and J ends lost 6 bases and 0 bases respectively, with 18 bases between them. CDR3 in DNA: TGTGCCAGCAGGGAGGTGGGGGATCCAAAAGCCAAAAACATTCAGTACTTC. Translating it yields CASREVGDPKAKNIQYF.

V and J are TRBV20-1 and TRBJ2-5; 8 positions match TRBD1. Germline lookup yields CDR1 DFQATT and CDR2 SNEGSKA (reference sequence). This CDR3 contains 15 residues. V shed 4 bases and J 1 base; nucleotides not matched to a gene: 8. CDR3 loop: CSATLGTGIQETQYF. The CDR3 DNA follows: TGCAGTGCTACCTTAGGGACAGGAATCCAAGAGACCCAGTACTTC.

The chain employs TRBV20-1 and TRBJ2-1, with a possible D match to TRBD2 (6 bases). Germline V gene data show CDR1 as DFQATT and CDR2 as SNEGSKA (reference sequence). CDR3 length: 14 amino acids. Deletions cut 7 bases from V and 2 bases from J, with 15 bases between. CDR3 region: CSVAGGTAYNEQFF. The CDR3 DNA reads TGCAGTGTAGCTGGCGGGACGGCCTACAATGAGCAGTTCTTC.

The CDR3 DNA reads TGTGCCAGCAGCATAAACACGGTTACCTACAATGAGCAGTTCTTC. Translated, it gives CASSINTVTYNEQFF. The rearrangement uses TRBV7-2 and TRBJ2-1; no firm D call. This CDR3 has 15 residues. CDR1 is SGHTA, CDR2 FQGNSA, per germline. The V end lost 5 bases, the J end lost 2 bases, and 13 bases lay between the germline ends.

This clonotype was counted only a few times. This chain connects TRBV18 to TRBJ1-2; D may be TRBD1 (5 bases). The V gene lost 2 bases and the J gene lost 9 bases, with 7 bases spanning the gap. The CDR3 length is 11 residues. The germline CDR1 and CDR2 sequences are KGHSH and LQKENI. The CDR3 is CASSPDRSYTF. The CDR3 DNA is TGTGCCAGCTCACCAGACAGAAGCTACACCTTC.

This clonotype came up a few times. The chain carries TRBV5-1 and TRBJ1-1; the D is unclear. CDR3 length: 13 amino acids. Trimming took off 4 bases at V and 5 bases at J, with 12 bases between the two ends. Germline V gene data show CDR1 as SGHRS and CDR2 as YFSETQ. CDR3 protein: CASSPAPRTEAFF. In nucleotides, the CDR3 is TGCGCCAGCAGCCCCGCCCCGAGAACTGAAGCTTTCTTT. The variable domain in full, completed from reference TRBV5-1 and TRBJ1-1, reads KAGVTQTPRYLIKTRGQQVTLSCSPISGHRSVSWYQQTPGQGLQFLFEYFSETQRNKGNFPGRFSGRQFSNSRSEMNVSTLELGDSALYLCASSPAPRTEAFFGQGTRLTVV.

This clonotype showed up just a few times. The chain couples TRBV12-3 or TRBV12-4 to TRBJ1-3; no clear D gene. The V end was cut by 6 bases, the J end by 7 bases, with 13 bases between. The CDR3 length is 13 residues. DNA for the CDR3: TGTGCCAGCAGCGGCGGGGTAGGGAACACCATATATTTT. Protein product: CASSGGVGNTIYF.

The table lists this clonotype with a count of one. The chain joins TRBV18 to TRBJ2-3; D unresolved. The CDR3 consists of 16 residues. Germline V lookup: CDR1 KGHSH, CDR2 LQKENI. With 5 bases removed from V and 2 bases from J, the gap between germline ends came to 17 bases. The CDR3 sequence is CASSAPGLSYTDTQYF. For the CDR3, the DNA is TGTGCCAGCTCAGCCCCGGGCCTCTCATACACAGATACGCAGTATTTT.

This clonotype was recorded at least ten times. The chain recombines TRBV3-1 with TRBJ1-2; the D gene is possibly TRBD1 (6 bases). V lost 0 bases and J 2 bases, leaving 10 bases between the germline ends. The CDR3 extends over 15 amino acids. Germline V gives CDR1 LGHDT, CDR2 YNNKEL (reference sequence). The CDR3 DNA is TGTGCCAGCAGCCAAGATTCACAGGGAAACTATGGCTACACCTTC. Its protein is CASSQDSQGNYGYTF.

This clonotype came up a few times. The V and J genes are TRBV7-6 and TRBJ2-1; no definite D call. Germline V gives CDR1 SGHVS, CDR2 FNYEAQ. V was trimmed by 2 bases and J by 3 bases, leaving 5 bases between them. The CDR3 is 13 amino acids. The CDR3 nucleotides read TGTGCCAGCAGCTTAAACTTCTACAATGAGCAGTTCTTC. As protein: CASSLNFYNEQFF.

Only one count was recorded for this clonotype. The genes are TRBV5-1 and TRBJ1-6; a weak D match, TRBD1 (6 bases). From germline, CDR1 is SGHRS and CDR2 YFSETQ. This CDR3 is built from 15 residues. V was trimmed by 5 bases and J by 7 bases, leaving 16 bases between them. In nucleotides, the CDR3 is TGCGCCAGCAGGTTAATGACAGGCGGGAATTCACCCCTCCACTTT. It codes for CASRLMTGGNSPLHF.

The chain combines TRBV5-1 with TRBJ2-1, with 15 nucleotides matching TRBD2. Unmatched junction bases numbered 4, after V lost 2 bases and J lost 4 bases. The CDR3 covers 17 residues. The V gene's germline CDR1 is SGHRS and CDR2 YFSETQ. For the CDR3, the DNA is TGCGCCAGCAGCTTCGGACTAGCGGGAGGGGTTTACAATGAGCAGTTCTTC. Translated, it gives CASSFGLAGGVYNEQFF.

This clonotype was seen a few times. J is TRBJ2-2 and V is TRBV20-1; D may be TRBD1 or TRBD2 (5 bases each). Germline CDR1 DFQATT, CDR2 SNEGSKA (reference sequence). This CDR3 spans 14 amino acids. Trimming removed 1 base from V and 3 bases from J, with 9 bases in between. CDR3 loop: CSARGDVDTGELFF. The CDR3 region has the DNA TGCAGTGCTAGAGGGGACGTTGACACCGGGGAGCTGTTTTTT.

This clonotype has a handful of counts. This chain joins TRBV5-1 and TRBJ2-1; 12 nucleotides align to TRBD2. In germline, CDR1 is SGHRS, CDR2 YFSETQ. CDR3 length: 15 residues. V lost 4 bases to trimming and J lost 5 bases; unmatched junction nucleotides: 4. The CDR3 DNA reads TGCGCCAGCAGCGCCGGACTAGCGGGAAACAATGAGCAGTTCTTC. Protein product: CASSAGLAGNNEQFF.

The CDR3 loop reads CASSHSEATGGAGYTF. CDR3 DNA: TGCGCCAGCAGCCACTCCGAGGCAACAGGGGGCGCTGGCTACACCTTC. This chain uses TRBV4-1 with TRBJ1-2; 9 nucleotides align to TRBD1. The CDR3 is 16 amino acids. The germline V gene encodes CDR1 MGHRA and CDR2 YSYEKL. The V segment lost 3 bases and the J segment 7 bases; nucleotides outside the gene matches: 12.

This clonotype was observed a handful of times. The V call is TRBV4-1, the J call TRBJ2-7; 10 bases agree with TRBD1. The CDR3 spans 18 residues. V lost 0 bases, J lost 4 bases, and 12 bases stayed unmatched. Per the germline V gene, CDR1 is MGHRA and CDR2 is YSYEKL. CDR3 in DNA: TGCGCCAGCAGCCAAGAGTCTCTTTTTTGGGACAGGGGTTACGAGCAGTACTTC. Translating gives CASSQESLFWDRGYEQYF.

The genes are TRBV7-2 and TRBJ1-1; D is uncertain. Germline CDR1 and CDR2: SGHTA and FQGNSA. V lost 0 bases and J 5 bases, leaving 10 bases between the germline ends. The CDR3 length is 14 residues. CDR3 residues: CASSLAYRGTEAFF. The DNA for the CDR3 is TGTGCCAGCAGCTTAGCGTACCGAGGGACTGAAGCTTTCTTT.

This clonotype showed up many times. The chain links TRBV4-1 to TRBJ2-2, with D tentatively TRBD1 (5 bases). The V end lost 3 bases, the J end lost 4 bases, and 15 bases lay between the germline ends. The CDR3 contains 16 residues. CDR1 MGHRA and CDR2 YSYEKL come from the germline V gene. In nucleotides, the CDR3 is TGCGCCAGCAGCCACTCGAAGGGGCCTCGCACCGGGGAGCTGTTTTTT. Its translation is CASSHSKGPRTGELFF.

This clonotype showed up just a few times. V is TRBV6-6 and J is TRBJ2-7; D not certain. This CDR3 is 13 amino acids long. Trimming left V 5 bases short and J 3 bases short, with 11 bases between. Germline CDR1 is MNHNY and CDR2 is SVGAGI (reference sequence). Here the CDR3 reads CASSTLGNYEQYF. Here the CDR3 DNA reads TGTGCCAGCAGTACGCTAGGAAACTACGAGCAGTACTTC.

V is TRBV6-1 and J is TRBJ2-1, with 13 bases matching TRBD2. The CDR3 sequence is 16 residues long. Per the germline V gene, CDR1 is MNHNS and CDR2 is SASEGT. Trimming cost V 7 bases and J 9 bases; bases outside gene matches: 12. The CDR3 is CASTLRTSGGLVEQFF. The DNA of the CDR3 is TGTGCCAGCACCCTGAGGACTAGCGGGGGACTCGTTGAGCAGTTCTTC.

This clonotype was detected only a few times. The chain recombines TRBV20-1 with TRBJ2-1; TRBD2 matches 13 bases. Per germline, CDR1 DFQATT and CDR2 SNEGSKA (reference sequence). This CDR3 has 14 residues. V was pared by 7 bases and J by 7 bases, with 7 bases of the junction left unmatched. This CDR3 reads CSVPGLAGSNEQFF. DNA of the CDR3: TGCAGTGTCCCGGGACTAGCGGGATCGAATGAGCAGTTCTTC.

This clonotype has only a few counts. The CDR3: CASSLGQGAQGYTF. Written as DNA, the CDR3 is TGTGCCAGCAGCTTAGGACAGGGGGCGCAAGGCTACACCTTC. The rearrangement joins TRBV7-2 to TRBJ1-2, with 10 bases aligning to TRBD1. The CDR3 totals 14 residues. Germline CDR1 is SGHTA and CDR2 is FQGNSA. V was clipped by 1 base and J by 8 bases; unmatched bases: 4.

Notes on this clonotype: One junction end does not reproduce the germline sequence, and a read error may be involved. The chain employs TRBV7-3 and TRBJ2-5; 9 bases map to TRBD1. The CDR3 length is 15 residues. Germline V gives CDR1 SGHTA, CDR2 FQGTGA. The CDR3, as DNA: TGTGCCAGCAGATTAACTGGGACAGGGCCAGAGACCCAGTACTTC. It is translated as CASRLTGTGPETQYF.

The V gene is TRBV11-3, the J gene TRBJ2-7, with TRBD2 matching over 10 bases. The CDR3 runs to 17 residues. CDR1 is SGHNT, CDR2 YENEEA, per germline. Trimming removed 5 bases from V and 7 bases from J; junction bases left unmatched: 17. The CDR3 DNA follows: TGTGCCAGCAGCGTACCCTTCCTAGCGGGAGTTACAGGAGAGCAGTACTTC. Encoded protein: CASSVPFLAGVTGEQYF.

The gene calls are TRBV20-1 and TRBJ2-5; 8 bases align to TRBD2. The CDR3 is 15 residues long. J was trimmed by 4 bases and V by 0 bases; bases with no gene match: 7. CDR1 DFQATT and CDR2 SNEGSKA come from the germline V gene (reference sequence). The CDR3 sequence is CSAREHGGARETQYF. CDR3 sequence (DNA): TGCAGTGCTAGAGAGCACGGGGGGGCCCGAGAGACCCAGTACTTC.

The chain has TRBV10-2 and TRBJ2-1; 8 bases fit TRBD1. The CDR3 runs 15 residues. Germline V lookup: CDR1 WSHSY, CDR2 SAAADI. V lost 6 bases, J lost 8 bases, and 12 bases stayed unmatched. CDR3 loop: CASRGDRIGEDEQFF. The CDR3 region has the DNA TGCGCCAGCAGAGGGGACAGGATTGGGGAAGATGAGCAGTTCTTC.

This chain joins TRBV5-5 and TRBJ2-1; 7 bases line up with TRBD1. CDR1 is SGHKS and CDR2 is YYEKEE in the germline V gene (reference sequence). Germline trimming cut 2 bases from V and 8 bases from J; bases unmatched to any gene: 16. This CDR3 spans 17 amino acids. The CDR3 loop reads CASSFRLRDSILDEQFF. CDR3 in DNA: TGTGCCAGCAGCTTTCGGCTCCGGGACAGCATCCTAGATGAGCAGTTCTTC.

This clonotype was observed many times. The V and J genes are TRBV5-1 and TRBJ1-1; D call uncertain. This CDR3 has 14 amino acids. Trimming stripped 2 bases from V and 1 base from J, with 9 bases between. CDR1 is SGHRS and CDR2 is YFSETQ in the germline V gene. For the CDR3, the DNA is TGCGCCAGCAGCTTAGGCGGTAAGAACACTGAAGCTTTCTTT. Translating it yields CASSLGGKNTEAFF.

This clonotype was observed at least ten times. The chain has TRBV12-3 or TRBV12-4 and TRBJ1-2, with D unresolved. The CDR3 consists of 11 residues. With 5 bases removed from V and 2 bases from J, the gap between germline ends came to 3 bases. This chain's CDR3 is CASSNNYGYTF. For the CDR3, the DNA is TGTGCCAGCAGTAACAACTATGGCTACACCTTC.